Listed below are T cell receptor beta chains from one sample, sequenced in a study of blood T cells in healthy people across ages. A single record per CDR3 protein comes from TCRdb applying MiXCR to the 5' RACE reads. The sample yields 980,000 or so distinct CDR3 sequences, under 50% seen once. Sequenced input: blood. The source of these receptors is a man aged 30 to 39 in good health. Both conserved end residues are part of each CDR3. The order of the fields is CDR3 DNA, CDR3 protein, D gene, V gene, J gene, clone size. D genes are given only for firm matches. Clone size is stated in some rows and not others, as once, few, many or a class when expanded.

TGTGCCAGCAGTGGGACTAGCAGCTCCTACAATGAGCAGTTCTTC,CASSGTSSSYNEQFF,TRBD2,TRBV2,TRBJ2-1,few
TGTGCCAGCAGCGTCGACAGAACCACTGAAGCTTTCTTT,CASSVDRTTEAFF,NA,TRBV11-3,TRBJ1-1,once
TGCGCCAGCAGCCAAGAAAGGGGGTTCTACAATGAGCAGTTCTTC,CASSQERGFYNEQFF,NA,TRBV4-3,TRBJ2-1,NA
TGCGCCAGCAGCTTGGAACAGGCGGTCAATTCACCCCTCCACTTT,CASSLEQAVNSPLHF,NA,TRBV5-1,TRBJ1-6,few
TGCAGCGTTGAGGGGGGTTTGGGGTCCTACAATGAGCAGTATTTT,CSVEGGLGSYNEQYF,NA,TRBV29-1,TRBJ2-3,NA
TGTGCCAGCAGGGATCCTCCCGGGAGCATGAACACTGAAGCTTTCTTT,CASRDPPGSMNTEAFF,NA,TRBV6-2/TRBV6-3,TRBJ1-1,NA
TGTGCCAGCAGCCCCTCGGAGGGGTGGACTGAAGCTTTCTTT,CASSPSEGWTEAFF,NA,TRBV6-2/TRBV6-3,TRBJ1-1,NA
TGTGCCAGCAGTGCCAGCAATGAGCAGTTCTTC,CASSASNEQFF,NA,TRBV2,TRBJ2-1,few
TGCAGTGCTAGAGTAATTGGACAGGTGAACACTGAAGCTTTCTTT,CSARVIGQVNTEAFF,TRBD1,TRBV20-1,TRBJ1-1,NA
TGCGCCAGCAGAGTGGTCCCCTCCGGGGGGGGGCCTCCCCTAGATACGCAGTATTTT,CASRVVPSGGGPPLDTQYF,TRBD2,TRBV5-1,TRBJ2-3,NA
TGTGCCACCGACCGAGGGCAGAGCAATCAGCCCCAGCATTTT,CATDRGQSNQPQHF,NA,TRBV6-2/TRBV6-3,TRBJ1-5,NA
TGTGCCAGCAGTTTACCCCCCTTAGACGAGCAGTACTTC,CASSLPPLDEQYF,NA,TRBV12-3/TRBV12-4,TRBJ2-7,few
TGTGCCAGCAGTTCCCCACGCCGGACAGGAGACAACAATGAGCAGTTCTTC,CASSSPRRTGDNNEQFF,TRBD1,TRBV28,TRBJ2-1,NA
TGCAGTGCTACCGGGGGTTCCTACAATGAGCAGTTCTTC,CSATGGSYNEQFF,NA,TRBV20-1,TRBJ2-1,few
TGTGCCAGCGAACTAGGACAGGGGGCGTTTGGAGATACGCAGTATTTT,CASELGQGAFGDTQYF,TRBD1,TRBV5-6,TRBJ2-3,NA
TGTGCCAGCAGTCGGACAGGGGAATACCACGAGCAGTACTTC,CASSRTGEYHEQYF,TRBD1,TRBV2,TRBJ2-7,NA
TGTGCCAGCGGGGACCCCCAGCAGTTCTTC,CASGDPQQFF,NA,TRBV27,TRBJ2-1,few
TGTGCCAGCAGCCGTAGGACAGGGAATCCAAACCAAGAGACCCAGTACTTC,CASSRRTGNPNQETQYF,TRBD1,TRBV7-9,TRBJ2-5,NA
TGTGCCAGCAGGGCCCCCGGACTAGCCCACAATGAGCAGTTCTTC,CASRAPGLAHNEQFF,TRBD2,TRBV2,TRBJ2-1,few
TGTGCCAGCAGTGAAATTGTGGGCACTTCCCCCACAGATACGCAGTATTTT,CASSEIVGTSPTDTQYF,NA,TRBV6-1,TRBJ2-3,NA
TGTGCCAGCAGCCACTCCACAAGCAAGGCTTTCTTT,CASSHSTSKAFF,NA,TRBV3-1,TRBJ1-1,many
TGTGCCAGCAGTCCGCCCTTGGAGGGGATGAACACTGAAGCTTTCTTT,CASSPPLEGMNTEAFF,NA,TRBV12-3/TRBV12-4,TRBJ1-1,NA
TGCGCCAGCAGCTTGGGACAGGGCTACGAAAAACTGTTTTTT,CASSLGQGYEKLFF,TRBD1,TRBV5-1,TRBJ1-4,NA
TGTGCCAGCAGCCGAGACGGACAGGGGTACAATGAGCAGTTCTTC,CASSRDGQGYNEQFF,TRBD1,TRBV9,TRBJ2-1,few
TGTGCCACCAAGGACAGTTCGTCCTACAATGAGCAGTTCTTC,CATKDSSSYNEQFF,NA,TRBV15,TRBJ2-1,NA
TGTGCCAGCAGTTACTCCCCCGGGGGCGCTCAGCCCCAGCATTTT,CASSYSPGGAQPQHF,NA,TRBV6-2/TRBV6-3,TRBJ1-5,NA
TGTGCCAGCAGCCAAGGTCAATTACGCTACGAGCAGTACTTC,CASSQGQLRYEQYF,NA,TRBV4-2,TRBJ2-7,many
TGTGCCGGCAGCGGGACAGTAGACAATGAGCAGTTCTTC,CAGSGTVDNEQFF,NA,TRBV11-1,TRBJ2-1,few
TGTGCCAGCAGTCTGCACCGGGACAGAGACACCGGGGAGCTGTTTTTT,CASSLHRDRDTGELFF,TRBD1,TRBV6-2/TRBV6-3,TRBJ2-2,NA
TGTGCCAGCAGCTTACAGCTTCGGATTAATGAAAAACTGTTTTTT,CASSLQLRINEKLFF,NA,TRBV7-9,TRBJ1-4,few
TGTGCCAGCAGCTCTATGGGACTAGTCGAGCAGTACTTC,CASSSMGLVEQYF,TRBD2,TRBV11-2,TRBJ2-7,few
TGTGCTAGTGGGGGCACAGATACGCAGTATTTT,CASGGTDTQYF,NA,TRBV12-5,TRBJ2-3,many
TGTGCCAGCAGTGAATCAACGGGGTCGCCCACTGAAGCTTTCTTT,CASSESTGSPTEAFF,NA,TRBV6-1,TRBJ1-1,NA
TGTGCCAGCAGCTTAGAATGGACAGGGGATTTGGAGACCCAGTACTTC,CASSLEWTGDLETQYF,TRBD1,TRBV11-2,TRBJ2-5,NA
TGTGCCAGCAGCGCCCGACTAGCGGGGGAATCTACCGAGCAGTACTTC,CASSARLAGESTEQYF,TRBD2,TRBV7-9,TRBJ2-7,NA
TGCAGCGTTGTGGAGGGAAGGTCCCACGAGCAGTACTTC,CSVVEGRSHEQYF,NA,TRBV29-1,TRBJ2-7,NA
TGCAGTGCTATTACAGGGAGGGCAGATACGCAGTATTTT,CSAITGRADTQYF,NA,TRBV20-1,TRBJ2-3,NA
TGTGCCAGCAGTGAATACTTGGTGTCAGAGACCCAGTACTTC,CASSEYLVSETQYF,NA,TRBV25-1,TRBJ2-5,NA
TGTGCCAGCAGTTTCGGAGGGGATTACTATGGCTACACCTTC,CASSFGGDYYGYTF,NA,TRBV12-3/TRBV12-4,TRBJ1-2,few
TGTGCCACCAGCAGAGAGGGAGCTAATGAAAAACTGTTTTTT,CATSREGANEKLFF,NA,TRBV15,TRBJ1-4,NA
TGCAGTGCTACAAAGGGGGGACCGCCGACCTATGGCTACACCTTC,CSATKGGPPTYGYTF,NA,TRBV20-1,TRBJ1-2,NA
TGTGCCAGCAGTTACTCAGGGGGCCCTAATGAAAAACTGTTTTTT,CASSYSGGPNEKLFF,TRBD1,TRBV6-6,TRBJ1-4,few
TGTGCCAGCAGCGTAGCCGGGGGCAACGAAGAACTGTTTTTT,CASSVAGGNEELFF,NA,TRBV7-9,TRBJ1-4,NA
TGTGCCAGCAGCCTCGCAACAGGGTCAAGAGATGGCTACACCTTC,CASSLATGSRDGYTF,NA,TRBV7-2,TRBJ1-2,NA
TGTGCCAGCAGTGACGTTCGGACATCCGATTACAATGAGCAGTTCTTC,CASSDVRTSDYNEQFF,NA,TRBV6-4,TRBJ2-1,few
TGCAGCGTCGGGACAGGGTTCTACGAGCAGTACTTC,CSVGTGFYEQYF,TRBD1,TRBV29-1,TRBJ2-7,NA
TGTGCCAGCAGCTATAACCAGGAGGAGTTCTTC,CASSYNQEEFF,NA,TRBV28,TRBJ2-1,NA
TGTGCAGAGGGGGGCAGGGGAGGCTACGAGCAGTACTTC,CAEGGRGGYEQYF,NA,TRBV7-2,TRBJ2-7,NA
TGCGCCAGCAGCCAAGGAGGGACAGGGTTTGATGGCACAGATACGCAGTATTTT,CASSQGGTGFDGTDTQYF,TRBD1,TRBV4-1,TRBJ2-3,NA
TGCAGTGCTAGCGCTAAGGACAGGGAAGTTGAAGCTTTCTTT,CSASAKDREVEAFF,TRBD1,TRBV20-1,TRBJ1-1,few